This entry lists 22 T cell receptor beta chains sequenced from one sample in a study of T-cell memory formation after mild COVID-19. In TCRdb, the 5' RACE reads were re-called with MiXCR into one record per CDR3 protein. Found here are fewer than 300,000 distinct CDR3 sequences, about a sixth of them singletons; the top ten hold more than 20%. The specimen was PBMCs or a T cell subset sorted from them (not recorded which). All receptors come from a young man who had mild COVID-19 (a few samples of this study predate the infection). Cell type and time point are not known.

Only a few counts were recorded for this clonotype. This chain connects TRBV7-3 to TRBJ2-2, with D perhaps matching TRBD1 (6 bases). Germline V gives CDR1 SGHTA, CDR2 FQGTGA. There are 14 residues in the CDR3. V lost 5 bases to trimming and J lost 4 bases, with 11 bases between them. CDR3 in amino acids: CASSLTGPTGELFF. The CDR3, as DNA: TGTGCCAGCAGCCTGACAGGCCCCACCGGGGAGCTGTTTTTT.

The chain joins TRBV20-1 to TRBJ2-5; no clear D gene. There are 15 residues in the CDR3. Trimming took 1 base from V and 3 from J, leaving 15 bases between them. CDR1 and CDR2 from the germline V gene are DFQATT and SNEGSKA (reference sequence). The chain's CDR3 is CSARGAPRQEETQYF. CDR3 bases: TGCAGTGCTAGAGGTGCCCCTCGACAAGAAGAGACCCAGTACTTC.

This rearrangement joins TRBV20-1 to TRBJ2-7; 9 positions agree with TRBD2. The V segment lost 3 bases and the J segment 7 bases; nucleotides outside the gene matches: 7. There are 13 residues in the CDR3. Germline V lookup: CDR1 DFQATT, CDR2 SNEGSKA (reference sequence). The CDR3 sequence is CSARGGLAEEQYF. The CDR3 nucleotides read TGCAGTGCTAGGGGGGGACTAGCAGAAGAGCAGTACTTC.

The genes are TRBV3-1 and TRBJ1-1; 7 positions match TRBD1. Germline assignment: CDR1 LGHDT and CDR2 YNNKEL (reference sequence). The ends lost 6 bases at V and 1 base at J; junction bases unmatched: 5. This CDR3 has 14 amino acids. CDR3 amino acids: CASRLGQPNTEAFF. In nucleotides, the CDR3 is TGTGCCAGCAGGTTGGGACAGCCGAACACTGAAGCTTTCTTT. Drawing the rest from reference TRBV3-1 and TRBJ1-1, the complete variable domain is DTAVSQTPKYLVTQMGNDKSIKCEQNLGHDTMYWYKQDSKKFLKIMFSYNNKELIINETVPNRFSPKSPDKAHLNLHINSLELGDSAVYFCASRLGQPNTEAFFGQGTRLTVV.

The V call is TRBV20-1, the J call TRBJ2-5, with 10 bases lining up with TRBD2. The V gene end was trimmed by 4 bases and the J gene end by 1 base; junction bases not matched to a gene: 3. The CDR3 extends over 14 amino acids. Germline V CDR1 and CDR2: DFQATT, SNEGSKA (reference sequence). The DNA for the CDR3 is TGCAGTGCTACTAGCGGGAGATCCCAAGAGACCCAGTACTTC. It translates to CSATSGRSQETQYF.

This clonotype turned up a few times. The chain couples TRBV20-1 to TRBJ1-6, with 10 bases lining up with TRBD1. V lost 3 bases, J lost 8 bases, and 7 bases stayed unmatched. The CDR3 covers 15 residues. Germline V gene data show CDR1 as DFQATT and CDR2 as SNEGSKA (reference sequence). The CDR3 DNA reads as TGCAGTGCTAGTAAGGCGGGACAGGGGTATTCACCCCTCCACTTT. This codes for CSASKAGQGYSPLHF.

This chain joins TRBV4-3 and TRBJ1-5, with 11 positions matching TRBD1. There are 19 residues in the CDR3. Germline CDR1 and CDR2: LGHNA and YSLEER. V was pared by 5 bases and J by 7 bases, with 19 bases of the junction left unmatched. DNA of the CDR3: TGCGCCAGCAGCTTACACACGGACAGGGGGCGCGGGGAGCGGCAGCCCCAGCATTTT. The encoded protein is CASSLHTDRGRGERQPQHF.

This chain joins TRBV6-5 and TRBJ1-2; no reliable D call. The V end lost 2 bases, the J end lost 4 bases, and 11 bases lay between the germline ends. This CDR3 spans 14 amino acids. Germline V gene sequence: CDR1 MNHEY, CDR2 SVGAGI. CDR3: CASSYGQVSYGYTF. The DNA of the CDR3 is TGTGCCAGCAGTTACGGTCAGGTCTCCTATGGCTACACCTTC.

This chain joins TRBV4-2 and TRBJ2-2; D might be TRBD2 (5 bases). CDR1 is LGHNA, CDR2 YNFKEQ, per germline. Trimming left V 6 bases short and J 4 bases short, with 12 bases between. This CDR3 is built from 14 residues. CDR3 in DNA: TGTGCCAGCAGGCAGTTACGGGGCACCGGGGAGCTGTTTTTT. Its protein product is CASRQLRGTGELFF.

This clonotype was observed a few times. The chain is built from TRBV4-3 and TRBJ2-2, with TRBD1 matching 7 bases. V shed 3 bases and J 3 bases; nucleotides not matched to a gene: 4. Germline-derived CDR1 and CDR2 are LGHNA and YSLEER. The CDR3 has 15 amino acids. For the CDR3, the DNA is TGCGCCAGCAGCCACCAGGACAGGTACACCGGGGAGCTGTTTTTT. Its protein is CASSHQDRYTGELFF.

V is TRBV5-6 and J is TRBJ2-3; D uncertain. Looked up from germline, CDR1 is SGHDT and CDR2 is YYEEEE. CDR3 length: 13 amino acids. V was pared by 8 bases and J by 1 base, with 11 bases between. CDR3 nucleotide sequence: TGTGCCAGTTGGGAATGGGGCACAGATACGCAGTATTTT. This encodes CASWEWGTDTQYF.

This clonotype has just a few counts. This rearrangement joins TRBV28 to TRBJ2-7; 7 bases match TRBD1. Trimming took 4 bases from V and 5 from J; bases not matched to a gene: 5. The CDR3 is 13 residues long. Germline V gene sequence: CDR1 MDHEN, CDR2 SYDVKM. The CDR3 is CASSSTGFNEQYV. The CDR3, as DNA: TGTGCCAGCAGTTCGACAGGGTTTAACGAGCAGTACGTC.

This chain links TRBV2 with TRBJ2-5; 8 bases map to TRBD1. Germline V gene lookup returns CDR1 SNHLY and CDR2 FYNNEI. Losses at the gene ends were 5 bases for V and 7 bases for J; bases not matched to a gene: 6. The CDR3 runs 13 residues. The chain's CDR3 is CASSLDRDGTQYF. DNA for the CDR3: TGTGCCAGCAGTTTGGACAGGGATGGGACCCAGTACTTC.

The V and J genes are TRBV4-1 and TRBJ2-7; TRBD1 agrees at 10 bases. Germline-derived CDR1 and CDR2 are MGHRA and YSYEKL. Trimming at V came to 0 bases and at J to 8 bases, leaving 7 bases not matched to a gene. This CDR3 has 15 amino acids. The chain's CDR3 is CASSQESTGGGKQYV. CDR3 sequence (DNA): TGCGCCAGCAGCCAAGAGTCGACAGGGGGCGGAAAGCAGTACGTC.

This clonotype was seen a handful of times. The chain is built from TRBV15 and TRBJ2-6; no reliable D call. The germline V and J ends were trimmed by 3 bases and 0 bases, with 9 bases remaining between them. CDR3 length equals 16 residues. Per the germline V gene, CDR1 is LNHNV and CDR2 is YYDKDF (reference sequence). The CDR3 DNA reads as TGTGCCACCAGCAGGGGGTGGGGCTCTGGGGCCAACGTCCTGACTTTC. This sequence encodes CATSRGWGSGANVLTF.

This clonotype was recorded a few times. The chain joins TRBV6-6 to TRBJ2-1, with 8 positions matching TRBD1. Germline V lookup: CDR1 MNHNY, CDR2 SVGAGI (reference sequence). CDR3 size: 16 residues. V dropped 5 bases and J dropped 3; count of bases not matched to a gene: 9. The CDR3 region has the DNA TGTGCCAGCAGTACTTCCCGGGACAGGCACTACAATGAGCAGTTCTTC. Translation gives CASSTSRDRHYNEQFF.

This clonotype showed up just once. The chain joins TRBV5-1 to TRBJ2-7, with 10 nucleotides matching TRBD1. Losses at the gene ends were 4 bases for V and 3 bases for J; bases not matched to a gene: 10. Per germline, CDR1 SGHRS and CDR2 YFSETQ. The CDR3 has 16 residues. Written as DNA, the CDR3 is TGCGCCAGCAGCAGGACCCGGACAGGGGGTCGCTACGAGCAGTACTTC. Translated, it gives CASSRTRTGGRYEQYF.

The chain combines TRBV20-1 with TRBJ1-5; 7 bases line up with TRBD1. Germline V CDR1 and CDR2: DFQATT, SNEGSKA (reference sequence). The CDR3 extends over 12 amino acids. V trimming: 6 bases; J trimming: 5 bases; junction bases outside the gene matches: 4. CDR3 nucleotide sequence: TGCAGTGCCACCCAGGGGGATCAGCCCCAGCATTTT. It translates to CSATQGDQPQHF.

This clonotype was counted between two and nine times. The chain employs TRBV20-1 and TRBJ2-2, with D possibly TRBD2 on 6 matching bases. The CDR3 sequence is 14 residues long. Trimming stripped 0 bases from V and 6 bases from J, with 11 bases between. The germline V gene has CDR1 DFQATT and CDR2 SNEGSKA (reference sequence). The chain's CDR3 is CSARDARGAGELFF. CDR3 coding DNA: TGCAGTGCTAGAGATGCACGCGGGGCCGGGGAGCTGTTTTTT.

The rearrangement uses TRBV6-2 or TRBV6-3 and TRBJ2-7, with D tentatively TRBD1 or TRBD2 (5 bases each). Germline values: CDR1 MNHEY, CDR2 SVGEGT. The CDR3 has 14 residues. V was trimmed by 2 bases and J by 2 bases, leaving 10 bases between them. The CDR3 spells CASSYGRGAYEQYV. CDR3 DNA: TGTGCCAGCAGTTACGGTAGGGGAGCCTACGAGCAGTACGTC.

In its sample, this clonotype was seen a few times. This chain joins TRBV9 and TRBJ2-2; D gene uncertain. The CDR3 length is 16 residues. Trimming took 5 bases from V and 5 from J, leaving 19 bases between them. CDR1 and CDR2 from the germline V gene are SGDLS and YYNGEE. In DNA form, the CDR3 reads TGTGCCAGCAGAAAAGGGCTTGAGGTATGGACCGGGGAGCTGTTTTTT. It translates to CASRKGLEVWTGELFF.

In this sample, this clonotype turned up a few times. The chain is built from TRBV5-4 and TRBJ2-7; 7 bases match TRBD1. The V gene's germline CDR1 is SGHNT and CDR2 YYREEE (reference sequence). Trimming cost V 3 bases and J 2 bases; bases outside gene matches: 5. This CDR3 has 14 residues. In nucleotides, the CDR3 is TGTGCCAGCAGCTCCGGACAGGATACCTACGAGCAGTACTTC. It codes for CASSSGQDTYEQYF.